This TCR beta chain stems from a study of T cell responses to AZD1222 COVID-19 vaccine. Study as a whole: Pooled samples include second doses given at about 4 or 12 weeks.

Per the germline V gene, CDR1 is MGHRA and CDR2 is YSYEKL. V was pared by 0 bases and J by 5 bases, with 11 bases between. The CDR3 consists of 15 residues. Some clones are missing from TCRdb's copy, which holds only in-frame ones; the method was immunoSEQ multiplex PCR. Seen here are roughly 170,000 clones, roughly nine tenths observed once, and the top ten hold 2.6%. Study-level points and caveats: Among AZD1222 vaccinees, only 5 to 7 were seropositive at baseline. An increase in Spike-specific TCR breadth and depth was observed after two AZD1222 doses.

Worth noting for this clone: What it binds is not known.

This receptor was obtained from an adult in good health. The sample in question was peripheral blood, obtained on day 0 of AZD1222 vaccination. The chain carries TRBV4-1 and TRBJ2-1, with unresolved D. The CDR3 coding sequence is TGCGCCAGCAGCCAAGACCAACGGAGCCACAATGAGCAGTTCTTC. It is translated as CASSQDQRSHNEQFF.